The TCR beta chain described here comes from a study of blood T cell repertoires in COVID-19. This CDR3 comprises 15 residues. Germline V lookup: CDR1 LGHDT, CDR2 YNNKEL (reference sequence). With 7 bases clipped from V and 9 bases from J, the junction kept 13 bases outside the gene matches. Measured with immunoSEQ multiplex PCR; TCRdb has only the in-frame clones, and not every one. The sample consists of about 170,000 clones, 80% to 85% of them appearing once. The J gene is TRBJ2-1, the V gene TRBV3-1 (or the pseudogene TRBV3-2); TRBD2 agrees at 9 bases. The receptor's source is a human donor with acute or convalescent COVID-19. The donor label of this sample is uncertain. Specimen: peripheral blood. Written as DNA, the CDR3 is TGTGCCAGCACCACAGCGGGAGGCGCCTTGGGTGAGCAGTTCTTC. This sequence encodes CASTTAGGALGEQFF.